This T cell receptor beta chain was identified during a study of T-cell reconstitution after alpha-beta-depleted transplantation in children. Library preparation (for TCRbeta) was performed with unique molecular identifiers. Using its own MiXCR run on the PCR reads, TCRdb lists one record per CDR3 protein. The sample lists 550,000 to 800,000 distinct CDR3 sequences; over 10% were seen once. The CDR3 runs to 15 residues. The ends lost 4 bases at V and 5 bases at J; junction bases unmatched: 6. Looked up from germline, CDR1 is SNHLY and CDR2 is FYNNEI. This clonotype has at least ten counts. This rearrangement joins TRBV2 to TRBJ2-1, with 9 bases that match TRBD2. The clonotype originates from a girl aged 2-10 years with congenital amegakaryocytic thrombocytopenia, due to receive a stem cell transplant. The material was PBMCs, obtained before TCRalphabeta/CD19-depleted stem cell transplant. CDR3 nucleotide sequence: TGTGCCAGCAGTGTAAGGACTAGCGATCACAATGAGCAGTTCTTC. Translation gives CASSVRTSDHNEQFF.